This record concerns one T cell receptor (beta chain) sequence. Its matching antigen is unknown. Every isolated RNA sample was fully reverse transcribed, so sequencing captured expressed TCRB transcripts. This table comes from immunoSEQ multiplex PCR, and its TCRdb copy is limited to in-frame clones, with some not included. This sample yields roughly 400,000 clones, of which roughly 15% are seen a single time; approximately 0.019% belongs to the top ten. These data originate in a study of beta chain features in type 1 diabetes. As for the study in general: Age, gender, cell numbers and subset yield matched between patients and controls. The examined sorted cells totaled 85 million to 120 million across samples. Regarding the study as a whole: The naive, central memory and Treg TCRB repertoires of patients appeared to be more similar to one another than those of healthy donors.

The clonotype was recovered from a woman between 18 and 29 years old in good health. The specimen sequenced was naive CD4+ T cells from blood.

The CDR3 here is CASSQVPGLATDTQYF. DNA of the CDR3: TGCGCCAGCAGCCAAGTTCCGGGACTAGCCACAGATACGCAGTATTTT. J is TRBJ2-3 and V is TRBV4-1, with 9 bases fitting TRBD2. J was trimmed by 2 bases and V by 1 base; bases with no gene match: 4. This CDR3 comprises 16 residues. Germline CDR1 MGHRA, CDR2 YSYEKL.